One TCR beta chain is described in this entry. These data originate in a study of blood T cell repertoires in COVID-19. On the study more broadly: Material from acute and convalescent COVID-19 was sourced from the United States, Italy and Spain. Sources were T cells, B-cell-depleted T cells, or PBMCs; the material itself was cDNA or gDNA.

This CDR3 is built from 15 residues. Germline assignment: CDR1 GTSNPN and CDR2 SVGIG (reference sequence). J gave up 2 bases and V 3 bases, and 7 bases lay outside the gene matches. Seattle cases were enrolled at active infection and followed longitudinally. In the original processing: Scientists estimated how many nucleated cells there were by amplifying reference gene primers. Produced via immunoSEQ multiplex PCR; TCRdb's table is partial and in-frame only. Clone size and the V and J calls come from that table; the DNA yielded D and trimming. The sample shows 200,000 to 300,000 clones, nearly 95% of them seen only once.

The rearrangement uses TRBV30 and TRBJ2-7; 10 bases are shared with TRBD2. The specimen was peripheral blood. The clonotype was recovered from a man aged 25 to 40 with COVID-19, enrolled during active disease. CDR3 in amino acids: CAWSKRGGQTYEQYF. The DNA of the CDR3 is TGTGCCTGGAGCAAGCGGGGGGGTCAAACCTACGAGCAGTACTTC.